This TCR beta chain is drawn from a study of T-cell reconstitution after alpha-beta-depleted transplantation in children. The CDR3 consists of 13 residues. Trimming stripped 5 bases from V and 4 bases from J, with 11 bases between. Germline assignment: CDR1 SGHTA and CDR2 FQGNSA. This clonotype was detected a few times. For TCRbeta, the library was prepared with unique molecular identifiers. TCRdb recomputed calls from the PCR reads with MiXCR, one row per CDR3 protein. In the table there are some 590,000 distinct CDR3 sequences, about 10% of which are singletons. Here the sequenced sample was PBMCs from the stem cell graft donor, taken from the stem cell graft. The TCR originated in a human donor who donated a stem cell graft to a child with acute myeloid leukemia. The chain joins TRBV7-2 to TRBJ1-1; no clear D gene. The CDR3 nucleotides are TGTGCCAGCAGCCCGCAGGTGAGCACTGAAGCTTTCTTT. It specifies CASSPQVSTEAFF.